This T cell receptor (beta chain) came from a study of identical twins. The CDR3 totals 15 residues. Germline-derived CDR1 and CDR2 are LGHNA and YNFKEQ. The V gene end was trimmed by 5 bases and the J gene end by 5 bases; junction bases not matched to a gene: 6. TCRdb reanalysed the 5' RACE reads using MiXCR and keeps one entry per CDR3 protein. The sample records around 680,000 distinct CDR3 sequences, roughly 8% being singletons. These data were also reused for a study on yellow fever vaccine responses in identical twins.

This TCR derives from a woman between 18 and 29 years old in good health. V and J are TRBV4-2 and TRBJ2-1; 10 nucleotides agree with TRBD2. What was sequenced was PBMCs. CDR3 nucleotides: TGTGCCAGCAGCTTAATAGCGGGAGGAAACAATGAGCAGTTCTTC. Translation: CASSLIAGGNNEQFF.